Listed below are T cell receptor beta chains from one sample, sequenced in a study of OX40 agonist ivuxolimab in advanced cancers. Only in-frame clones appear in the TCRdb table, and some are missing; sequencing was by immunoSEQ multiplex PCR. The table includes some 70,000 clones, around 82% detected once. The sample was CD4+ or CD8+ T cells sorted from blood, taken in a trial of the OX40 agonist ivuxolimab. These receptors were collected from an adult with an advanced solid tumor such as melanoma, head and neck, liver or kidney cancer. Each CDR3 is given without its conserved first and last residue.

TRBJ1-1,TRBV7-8,ASSLQLGEAF
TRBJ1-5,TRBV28,ASSASGQGAGMTQH
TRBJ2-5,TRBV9,ASSVWGREETQY
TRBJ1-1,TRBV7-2,ASSLGHLNTEAF
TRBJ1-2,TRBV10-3,AISRGGGYGYT
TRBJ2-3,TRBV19,ASSLRLGLAGGTDTQY
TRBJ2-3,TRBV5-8,ASSPTGGSTDTQY
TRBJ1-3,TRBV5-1,ASSEQGTLSGNTIY
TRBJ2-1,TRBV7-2,ASSLGVFNEQF
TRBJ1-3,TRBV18,ASSRGGTDRTTGNTIY
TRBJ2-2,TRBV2,ASSASLAVDGELF
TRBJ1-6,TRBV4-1,ASSPVRGHSYNSPLH
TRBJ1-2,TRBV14,ASSPSYGQGQSYGYT
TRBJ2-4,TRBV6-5,ASSLTGRMENIQY
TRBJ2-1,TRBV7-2,ASSLGGSRSEQF
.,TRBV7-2,ASSFTRDRDEQY